The 19 T cell receptor beta chains given below trace back to one sample, sequenced in a study of blood T cells in healthy people across ages. Sample-barcoded 5' priming and a J-beta primer mix drove a second PCR of 7 to 11 cycles. TCRdb recomputed calls from the 5' RACE reads with MiXCR, one row per CDR3 protein. The sample records 850,000 to 1,100,000 distinct CDR3 sequences, 35% to 40% being singletons. What was sequenced was blood. These receptors originate from a man aged 18 to 29 in good health.

This clonotype was recorded only once. V and J are TRBV4-3 and TRBJ2-1; a weak D match, TRBD2 (6 bases). The germline V gene encodes CDR1 LGHNA and CDR2 YSLEER. Trimming removed 1 base at V and 10 bases at J, with 23 bases between. This CDR3 has 17 residues. CDR3 sequence reads: CASSQGVAGSTVYEQFF. The CDR3 DNA reads TGCGCCAGCAGCCAAGGAGTGGCGGGGAGTACCGTTTACGAGCAGTTCTTC.

The chain is built from TRBV6-2 or TRBV6-3 and TRBJ2-5, with TRBD2 matching over 11 bases. Gene TRBJ2-1 matches the end of the DNA better, so the J call may be wrong. This CDR3 region has 16 residues. CDR1 MNHEY and CDR2 SVGEGT come from the germline V gene. The CDR3 bases are TGTGCCAGCAGCACCGGGACTAGCGGAAGCCAAGAGACCCAGTTCTTC. It codes for CASSTGTSGSQETQFF.

The sample holds a few counts of this clonotype. V and J are TRBV4-3 and TRBJ2-5; D is unresolved. The CDR3 loop spans 13 amino acids. V was clipped by 0 bases and J by 3 bases, with 5 bases between them. Per germline, CDR1 LGHNA and CDR2 YSLEER. The CDR3 reads CASSQDTEETQYF. In nucleotides, the CDR3 is TGCGCCAGCAGCCAAGATACAGAAGAGACCCAGTACTTC.

In this sample, this clonotype turned up a few times. In DNA, the CDR3 is TGTGCCAGCAGCGCACTCGGACTAGCGGGGGGGCCTAATGAGCAGTTCTTC. This encodes CASSALGLAGGPNEQFF. V and J are TRBV11-1 and TRBJ2-1, with 15 bases identical to TRBD2. V was pared by 5 bases and J by 7 bases, with 9 bases of the junction left unmatched. This CDR3 region has 17 residues. From germline, CDR1 is SGHAT and CDR2 FQDESV (reference sequence).

V usage is TRBV6-6 and J usage is TRBJ1-3, with D perhaps matching TRBD1 (6 bases). The CDR3 has 14 amino acids. CDR1 and CDR2 from the germline V gene are MNHNY and SVGAGI (reference sequence). V was trimmed by 6 bases and J by 2 bases, leaving 11 bases between them. CDR3 bases: TGTGCCAGCAGAAGGGGGGCGGCTGGAAACACCATATATTTT. This translates into CASRRGAAGNTIYF.

The CDR3: CATSGDTEAFF. The CDR3, as DNA: TGTGCCACCTCTGGGGACACTGAAGCTTTCTTT. The chain has TRBV15 and TRBJ1-1; no definite D call. The V and J ends lost 8 bases and 3 bases respectively, with 7 bases between them. Germline V CDR1 and CDR2: LNHNV, YYDKDF (reference sequence). The CDR3 sequence is 11 residues long. Full variable domain (outside the CDR3, taken from reference TRBV15 and TRBJ1-1): DAMVIQNPRYQVTQFGKPVTLSCSQTLNHNVMYWYQQKSSQAPKLLFHYYDKDFNNEADTPDNFQSRRPNTSFCFLDIRSPGLGDTAMYLCATSGDTEAFFGQGTRLTVV.

The sample holds many counts of this clonotype. V is TRBV20-1 and J is TRBJ2-3; D is ambiguous. Germline V gene lookup returns CDR1 DFQATT and CDR2 SNEGSKA (reference sequence). Deletions cut 0 bases from V and 3 bases from J, with 7 bases between. CDR3 length equals 13 residues. The CDR3 reads CSAREAVTDTQYF. The CDR3 region has the DNA TGCAGTGCTAGAGAAGCCGTTACAGATACGCAGTATTTT.

The chain couples TRBV7-8 to TRBJ1-2; D perhaps matches TRBD1 (5 bases). The CDR3 runs to 14 residues. With 5 bases removed from V and 8 bases from J, the gap between germline ends came to 18 bases. Germline CDR1 is SGHVS and CDR2 is FQNEAQ. The CDR3 DNA reads TGTGCCAGCAGCGCCCACAGGATCCCCAGGGGCTACACCTTC. This codes for CASSAHRIPRGYTF.

The chain links TRBV19 to TRBJ2-7; D gene ambiguous. Germline V gene data show CDR1 as LNHDA and CDR2 as SQIVND (reference sequence). Trimming took off 7 bases at V and 5 bases at J, with 27 bases between the two ends. The CDR3 is 17 amino acids. The CDR3 DNA follows: TGTGCCAGTACCAAAACCCTTCGGACGGCGGTGTGGGACGAGCAGTACTTC. Translating gives CASTKTLRTAVWDEQYF.

This clonotype was detected only a few times. An end of the junction differs from the germline gene, which may be a read error. The V call is TRBV15, the J call TRBJ1-2; 7 bases match TRBD1. Germline V gene lookup returns CDR1 LNHNV and CDR2 YYDKDF (reference sequence). The CDR3 spans 14 residues. The CDR3 loop reads CATNPTGTNYGYTF. The CDR3 DNA reads TGTGCCACCAATCCGACAGGGACTAATTATGGCTACACCTTC.

The rearrangement links TRBV4-3 to TRBJ1-1; 7 positions agree with TRBD1. Germline trimming cut 0 bases from V and 5 bases from J; bases unmatched to any gene: 9. In germline, CDR1 is LGHNA, CDR2 YSLEER. The CDR3 has 16 residues. The CDR3 sequence is CASSQDLDRAGTEAFF. The CDR3 DNA reads as TGCGCCAGCAGCCAAGATTTAGACAGGGCGGGAACTGAAGCTTTCTTT.

This clonotype was counted only a few times. The chain is built from TRBV7-9 and TRBJ2-3; D not certain. The CDR3 runs to 14 residues. The germline V gene has CDR1 SEHNR and CDR2 FQNEAQ (reference sequence). The V end lost 4 bases, the J end lost 0 bases, and 8 bases lay between the germline ends. The CDR3 loop reads CASSWEQSTDTQYF. The DNA for the CDR3 is TGTGCCAGCAGCTGGGAACAGAGCACAGATACGCAGTATTTT.

This clonotype was observed a handful of times. This rearrangement joins TRBV7-2 to TRBJ2-5; 7 positions agree with TRBD1. V was pared by 0 bases and J by 5 bases, with 3 bases of the junction left unmatched. The CDR3 is 14 residues long. Germline-derived CDR1 and CDR2 are SGHTA and FQGNSA. CDR3 nucleotides: TGTGCCAGCAGCTTAGCCACAGGGGACGAGACCCAGTACTTC. Residues: CASSLATGDETQYF.

This chain links TRBV11-1 with TRBJ2-3, with 12 bases aligning to TRBD2. This CDR3 contains 18 residues. CDR1 and CDR2 (germline): SGHAT, FQDESV (reference sequence). The trim removed 2 bases at V and 2 bases at J, leaving 8 bases unmatched. The CDR3, as DNA: TGTGCCAGCAGCTTACCGACTAGCGGGGGACGAGACACAGATACGCAGTATTTT. Translated: CASSLPTSGGRDTDTQYF.

This clonotype was counted many times. V gene TRBV4-3 combines with J gene TRBJ2-1; D is unclear. Germline V gene sequence: CDR1 LGHNA, CDR2 YSLEER. The CDR3 sequence is 11 residues long. The ends were cut back, 3 bases at V and 8 bases at J, with 5 bases in the middle. The CDR3 nucleotides are TGCGCCAGCAGCCACAACGATGAGCAGTTCTTC. Translating gives CASSHNDEQFF.

This clonotype was observed once. The J gene is TRBJ2-5, the V gene TRBV28, with D possibly matching TRBD2 (7 bases). The CDR3 is 16 residues long. Germline V gene sequence: CDR1 MDHEN, CDR2 SYDVKM. V lost 3 bases, J lost 11 bases, and 25 bases lay in between. The CDR3, as DNA: TGTGCCAGCAGTTTGTTTCAGGGGAGGGGTTCGGATGAGCAGTACTTC. It encodes CASSLFQGRGSDEQYF.

The genes are TRBV20-1 and TRBJ1-5; D is undetermined. Looked up from germline, CDR1 is DFQATT and CDR2 is SNEGSKA (reference sequence). This CDR3 comprises 13 residues. The V end was cut by 4 bases, the J end by 2 bases, with 9 bases between. DNA of the CDR3: TGCAGTGCTAACACCGGGGGCAATCAGCCCCAGCATTTT. It translates to CSANTGGNQPQHF.

The chain uses TRBV2 and TRBJ2-3; TRBD2 matches 7 bases. Per the germline V gene, CDR1 is SNHLY and CDR2 is FYNNEI. This CDR3 has 14 residues. Trimming removed 7 bases from V and 0 bases from J; junction bases left unmatched: 4. The CDR3 sequence: CASKLATSTDTQYF. The CDR3 coding sequence is TGTGCCAGCAAACTAGCGACCAGCACAGATACGCAGTATTTT.

This clonotype was seen a few times. The chain carries TRBV5-1 and TRBJ2-3; D gene uncertain. The CDR3 is 14 residues long. Germline lookup yields CDR1 SGHRS and CDR2 YFSETQ. The germline V and J ends were trimmed by 3 bases and 0 bases, with 8 bases remaining between them. The CDR3 is CASSWYSSTDTQYF. The DNA of the CDR3 is TGCGCCAGCAGCTGGTACTCTAGCACAGATACGCAGTATTTT. Full variable domain (missing parts from reference TRBV5-1 and TRBJ2-3): KAGVTQTPRYLIKTRGQQVTLSCSPISGHRSVSWYQQTPGQGLQFLFEYFSETQRNKGNFPGRFSGRQFSNSRSEMNVSTLELGDSALYLCASSWYSSTDTQYFGPGTRLTVL.